This is a list of T cell receptor beta chains from one sample in a study of blood T cells in healthy people across ages. TCRdb reprocessed the 5' RACE reads with MiXCR, giving one entry per CDR3 protein. The data contain about 1.5 million distinct CDR3 sequences, approximately 40% of them singletons. Source material: blood. These TCRs come from a woman aged 18 to 35 in good health. CDR3s include the opening cysteine and the closing phenylalanine or tryptophan. The D gene is left open where the match is weak. Not all rows give a size; the values are once, few, many and, for expanded clones, a class.

j_gene,abundance,v_gene,d_gene,CDR3nt,CDR3aa
TRBJ2-5,NA,TRBV12-3/TRBV12-4,NA,TGTGCCAGCAGTTTAGGGACAGTAGTTCAAGAGACCCAGTACTTC,CASSLGTVVQETQYF
TRBJ1-2,NA,TRBV2,NA,TGTGCCAAGAGGAGGGGGAACTATGGCTACACCTTC,CAKRRGNYGYTF
TRBJ2-5,few,TRBV7-2,NA,TGTGCCAGCAGCTTAGGTGCGTTTAGCCCAGAGACCCAGTACTTC,CASSLGAFSPETQYF
TRBJ2-5,NA,TRBV11-2,TRBD2,TGTGCCAGCAGCTTAACAGTAGCGGGGGTAAAAGAGACCCAGTACTTC,CASSLTVAGVKETQYF
TRBJ2-7,many,TRBV4-1,NA,TGCGCCAGCAGCCAAGAATCCGGAGAGCAGTACTTC,CASSQESGEQYF
TRBJ1-2,few,TRBV20-1,TRBD1,TGCAGTGCAATGGTGGGGATCGGCCAGGGGGCCGATGGCTACACCTTC,CSAMVGIGQGADGYTF
TRBJ2-7,NA,TRBV7-2,NA,TGTGCCAGCAGCTTATTAGGGAGTACCCCCTACGAGCAGTACTTC,CASSLLGSTPYEQYF
TRBJ2-1,few,TRBV20-1,TRBD2,TGCAGTGCGGGCCTAGCGGGAGGGTTCAATGAGCAGTTCTTC,CSAGLAGGFNEQFF
TRBJ2-2,NA,TRBV10-3,TRBD2,TGTGCCTCGGGGGCTAGCGGGTCGAACACCGGGGAGCTGTTTTTT,CASGASGSNTGELFF
TRBJ1-5,NA,TRBV29-1,TRBD1,TGCAGCGTTGGCGCAGGGGGAAATCAGCCCCAGCATTTT,CSVGAGGNQPQHF
TRBJ2-5,many,TRBV12-3/TRBV12-4,NA,TGTGCCAGCACCCAGGCCGTTAACCAAGAGACCCAGTACTTC,CASTQAVNQETQYF
TRBJ2-5,NA,TRBV7-2,NA,TGTGCCAGCACCCTCTCCGGGGGGCGCTGGGAGACCCAGTACTTC,CASTLSGGRWETQYF
TRBJ2-5,many,TRBV5-1,TRBD1,TGCGCCAGCAGCTCCGGGACAGGTGGGGAGACCCAGTACTTC,CASSSGTGGETQYF
TRBJ1-1,NA,TRBV9,NA,TGTGCCAGCAGCCCCCTCGATGTACTAATTTCGAAGGCTGAAGCTTTCTTT,CASSPLDVLISKAEAFF
TRBJ1-5,few,TRBV21-1,NA,TGTGCCAGCAGCACCTACTTTCTCAAGGACAGGTGCAATCAGCCCCAGCATTTT,CASSTYFLKDRCNQPQHF
TRBJ2-7,few,TRBV4-1,TRBD2,TGCGCCAGCAGCCCCCTTCTGGCCGGGACTAGCGGGGGATTAGGTAGGGCCTACGAGCAGTACTTC,CASSPLLAGTSGGLGRAYEQYF
TRBJ2-5,few,TRBV7-2,TRBD2,TGTGCCAGCAGTTTCGGGACTAGCGGGAGGGAGACCCAGTACTTC,CASSFGTSGRETQYF
TRBJ1-6,few,TRBV7-9,NA,TGTGCCAGCAGCTCCCAGGGCGAGAATTCACCCCTCCACTTT,CASSSQGENSPLHF
TRBJ2-4,NA,TRBV7-2,NA,TGTGCCAGCAGCCAAACAGGGCTAGCCAAAAACATTCAGTACTTC,CASSQTGLAKNIQYF
TRBJ2-1,NA,TRBV2,NA,TGTGCCAGCAGGGCCCTTGGGGAAGCGACTAGCAATGAGCAGTTCTTC,CASRALGEATSNEQFF
TRBJ2-3,NA,TRBV20-1,NA,TGCAGTGCTAGGGTGGGGGCCGCAGATACGCAGTATTTT,CSARVGAADTQYF
TRBJ2-7,few,TRBV20-1,TRBD2,TGCAGTGCTAGATCCCGACTAGCGGGGGCCCTTTCCGAGCAGTACTTC,CSARSRLAGALSEQYF
TRBJ2-6,NA,TRBV4-1,NA,TGCGCCAGCAGCCAAGGGTCAGGACGGTTCTCTGGGGCCAACGTCCTGACTTTC,CASSQGSGRFSGANVLTF
TRBJ2-3,many,TRBV2,NA,TGTGCCAGCAGTGATCAAGATCGCTCTAGCACAGATACGCAGTATTTT,CASSDQDRSSTDTQYF
TRBJ2-1,NA,TRBV15,NA,TGTGCCACCAGCAGAGCCTGGGGAGGCAATGAGCAGTTCTTC,CATSRAWGGNEQFF
TRBJ1-2,NA,TRBV7-9,TRBD1,TGTGCCAGCAGCCCTAGGGACAGGGGAACCTTCTATGGCTACACCTTC,CASSPRDRGTFYGYTF
TRBJ2-3,few,TRBV20-1,NA,TGCAGTGCTAGGGCCAATGACCCTCCTGACGCAGATACGCAGTATTTT,CSARANDPPDADTQYF
TRBJ2-5,few,TRBV4-1,TRBD1,TGCGCCAGCAGCCAGTCAGACAGGGTAGGAGAGACCCAGTACTTC,CASSQSDRVGETQYF
TRBJ2-3,many,TRBV25-1,NA,TGTGCCAGCACCCGGGGGAAGGGCGGTACGCAGTATTTT,CASTRGKGGTQYF
TRBJ2-7,few,TRBV20-1,TRBD1,TGCAGTGCCAAGGACAGGCGCCCCTCCTACGAGCAGTACTTC,CSAKDRRPSYEQYF
TRBJ2-7,NA,TRBV9,TRBD2,TGTGCCAGCAGCCCCCGAACCGGGACTAGCATCTACAATGAGCAGTACTTC,CASSPRTGTSIYNEQYF
TRBJ2-5,NA,TRBV29-1,NA,TGCGGCGAAAAGGGGCATAGTGAGACCCAGTACTTC,CGEKGHSETQYF
TRBJ2-7,NA,TRBV20-1,TRBD2,TGCAGTGCTAGTTCGCGGACTAGCGGGGCAAGCTCCTACGAGCAGTACTTC,CSASSRTSGASSYEQYF
TRBJ2-3,NA,TRBV6-6,NA,TGTGCCAGCAAAGTTTGGGGGGGGGCCGGAGCAGATACGCAGTATTTT,CASKVWGGAGADTQYF
TRBJ2-1,NA,TRBV7-6,NA,TGTGCCAGCAGCTTAGAGATATACAGTGAGCAGTTCTTC,CASSLEIYSEQFF
TRBJ2-3,few,TRBV6-4,TRBD1,TGTGCCAGCGAAGAGCCGGGACAGGGTAGCACAGATACGCAGTATTTT,CASEEPGQGSTDTQYF
TRBJ2-1,NA,TRBV5-1,TRBD1,TGCGCCAGCAGCCAGCCGACAGGGTCCTACAATGAGCAGTTCTTC,CASSQPTGSYNEQFF
TRBJ2-6,many,TRBV18,NA,TGTGCCAGCTCAATCCGGGACGGACCCCCATATGTCCTGACTTTC,CASSIRDGPPYVLTF
TRBJ1-2,NA,TRBV21-1,NA,TGTGCCAGCAGCAAAGAAAAGACTAATGAGGACCGGTCCGACTATGGCTACACCTTC,CASSKEKTNEDRSDYGYTF
TRBJ2-7,few,TRBV6-6,NA,TGTGCCAGCAGCTCACGGGGCGTGGGGTACGAGCAGTACTTC,CASSSRGVGYEQYF
TRBJ2-7,NA,TRBV7-3,NA,TGTGCCAGCAGTCCGAGCCAGACTGGCTACGAGCAGTACTTC,CASSPSQTGYEQYF
TRBJ2-2,NA,TRBV7-3,TRBD2,TGTGCCAGCAGCCCCGGACTAGCGGGTGCAAACACCGGGGAGCTGTTTTTT,CASSPGLAGANTGELFF
TRBJ2-3,NA,TRBV29-1,NA,TGCAGCGCCGACGTCGGCGTTAGTACGCAGTATTTT,CSADVGVSTQYF
TRBJ1-4,NA,TRBV4-1,NA,TGCGCCAGCAGCCTTATCGGAACTAATGAAAAACTGTTTTTT,CASSLIGTNEKLFF
TRBJ1-2,NA,TRBV7-9,NA,TGTGCCAGCAACCTGAGGGCGGGCGTCTATGGCTACACCTTC,CASNLRAGVYGYTF
TRBJ2-1,NA,TRBV15,NA,TGTGCCACCAGCAGAGCGGGGGAGCGAGCGTCAAGCTCCTACAATGAGCAGTTCTTC,CATSRAGERASSSYNEQFF
TRBJ2-7,NA,TRBV4-1,NA,TGCGCCAGCAGCCAGGTCCGGGTTGGGGACTACGAGCAGTACTTC,CASSQVRVGDYEQYF
TRBJ1-2,many,TRBV4-2,TRBD1,TGTGCCAGCAGCCCACCGGGACAGGCCTATGGCTACACCTTC,CASSPPGQAYGYTF
TRBJ2-5,NA,TRBV20-1,NA,TGCAGTGCTACGGCTCCGGGGTTAGGAGGCTACCAAGAGACCCAGTACTTC,CSATAPGLGGYQETQYF
TRBJ2-7,NA,TRBV9,TRBD2,TGTGCCAGCAGCGTACTGAGCGGGAGGTTCGATGAGCAGTACTTC,CASSVLSGRFDEQYF
TRBJ1-2,NA,TRBV4-1,NA,TGCGCCAGCAGCCAAGTACGTGAATATGGCTACACCTTC,CASSQVREYGYTF
TRBJ2-7,NA,TRBV6-5,NA,TGTGCCTCAAGGGGGGTGGGAGTGGAGTACGAGCAGTACTTC,CASRGVGVEYEQYF
TRBJ2-5,many,TRBV21-1,NA,TGTGCCAGCCCCTCGCCGGGGATTCTCCAAGAGACCCAGTACTTC,CASPSPGILQETQYF
TRBJ2-3,NA,TRBV12-3/TRBV12-4,NA,TGTGCCAGCAGTTATGCCAGCGGAGGGCGGAATACAGATACGCAGTATTTT,CASSYASGGRNTDTQYF
TRBJ2-5,NA,TRBV6-5,NA,TGTGCCAGCAGCCGCGGGACCCACGAGACCCAGTACTTC,CASSRGTHETQYF
TRBJ2-6,many,TRBV11-2,NA,TGTGCCAGCAGCTCCAAGGGGGGGAGCTCTGGGGCCAACGTCCTGACTTTC,CASSSKGGSSGANVLTF
TRBJ1-5,NA,TRBV6-1,TRBD1,TGTGCCAGCAGTGAAGTCCCAGGGGGCCTTAATCAGCCCCAGCATTTT,CASSEVPGGLNQPQHF